This T cell receptor beta chain was observed in a study of OX40 agonist ivuxolimab in advanced cancers. Overall study findings and caveats: More expanded clones were found, on average, in CD8+ than in CD4+ T cells. There were also nonresponders showing low normalized T-cell clonal expansion.

As regards this clone: What it binds is unknown.

Sampling times: baseline, cycle 4 day 1, cycle 7 day 1. Produced via immunoSEQ multiplex PCR; TCRdb's table is partial and in-frame only. Of roughly 90,000 clones in the sample, 94% were seen once. The source was CD4+ or CD8+ T cells sorted from blood, collected in a trial of the OX40 agonist ivuxolimab. This TCR was recovered from an adult with an advanced solid tumor such as melanoma, head and neck, liver or kidney cancer.

The DNA of the CDR3 is TGCGCCAGCAGCCTCTTCCCGGGACTAGCGGACCAAGAGACCCAGTACTTC. It encodes CASSLFPGLADQETQYF. The chain employs TRBV4-1 and TRBJ2-5, with 11 bases fitting TRBD2. CDR1 and CDR2 (germline): MGHRA, YSYEKL. V shed 4 bases and J 0 bases; nucleotides not matched to a gene: 7. This CDR3 is built from 17 residues.